The clone carrying this TCR beta chain was counted many times. The sample comes from a study of T cells in Graves' hyperthyroidism and ophthalmopathy. It was RNA transcripts that yielded the amplified TCR beta CDR3 regions. TCR CDR3 underwent first-round RT-PCR with the HTBI primer set. TCRdb reprocessed the multiplex PCR reads with MiXCR, giving one entry per CDR3 protein. The table has 550,000 to 850,000 distinct CDR3 sequences, 18% seen once. This CDR3 has 16 amino acids. V lost 4 bases and J lost 2, with 17 bases in between. CDR1 is LGHDT and CDR2 is YNNKEL in the germline V gene (reference sequence).

Sequencing was done on a sample of blood. The chain has TRBV3-1 and TRBJ1-2; D may be TRBD1 (6 bases). The sequence derives from a woman between 45 and 60 years old with Graves' hyperthyroidism that later progressed to Graves' ophthalmopathy. The CDR3 nucleotides are TGTGCCAGCAGCCCCTTCCGGGACAAGCTCAACTATGGCTACACCTTC. Amino acids: CASSPFRDKLNYGYTF.